The present entry profiles one T cell receptor beta chain with its context. What it binds is not known. V shed 1 base and J 8 bases; nucleotides not matched to a gene: 11. CDR1 is SEHNR and CDR2 is FQNEAQ in the germline V gene (reference sequence). The CDR3 runs 18 residues. This entry is derived from a study of post-analysis software for immune sequencing data. Study overall: Relapsing-remitting, secondary progressive and progressive-relapsing forms made up the multiple sclerosis disease courses.

cDNA libraries of TCR beta carried unique molecular identifiers. The yield from around 1 to 10 million T cells was around 500,000 cDNA molecules in total. TCRdb fed the PCR reads into MiXCR, producing one record per CDR3 protein. In the table there are around 260,000 distinct CDR3 sequences, 36% of which are singletons. Study results and caveats: Under the F measure, samples that were prepared in one batch clustered strongly together. Controls significantly exceeded multiple sclerosis patients in normalized Chao1 diversity. A handful of TRBV segments occurring more often in patients than controls included TRBV5-6, TRBV5-1 and TRBV20-1.

Sequenced: blood. This receptor was obtained from a girl aged 10-17 years with multiple sclerosis. V gene TRBV7-9 combines with J gene TRBJ2-3, with 14 bases that match TRBD2. This chain's CDR3 is CASSLDEGLAGALGTQYF. The DNA of the CDR3 is TGTGCCAGCAGCTTAGACGAGGGACTAGCGGGGGCCCTCGGTACGCAGTATTTT.